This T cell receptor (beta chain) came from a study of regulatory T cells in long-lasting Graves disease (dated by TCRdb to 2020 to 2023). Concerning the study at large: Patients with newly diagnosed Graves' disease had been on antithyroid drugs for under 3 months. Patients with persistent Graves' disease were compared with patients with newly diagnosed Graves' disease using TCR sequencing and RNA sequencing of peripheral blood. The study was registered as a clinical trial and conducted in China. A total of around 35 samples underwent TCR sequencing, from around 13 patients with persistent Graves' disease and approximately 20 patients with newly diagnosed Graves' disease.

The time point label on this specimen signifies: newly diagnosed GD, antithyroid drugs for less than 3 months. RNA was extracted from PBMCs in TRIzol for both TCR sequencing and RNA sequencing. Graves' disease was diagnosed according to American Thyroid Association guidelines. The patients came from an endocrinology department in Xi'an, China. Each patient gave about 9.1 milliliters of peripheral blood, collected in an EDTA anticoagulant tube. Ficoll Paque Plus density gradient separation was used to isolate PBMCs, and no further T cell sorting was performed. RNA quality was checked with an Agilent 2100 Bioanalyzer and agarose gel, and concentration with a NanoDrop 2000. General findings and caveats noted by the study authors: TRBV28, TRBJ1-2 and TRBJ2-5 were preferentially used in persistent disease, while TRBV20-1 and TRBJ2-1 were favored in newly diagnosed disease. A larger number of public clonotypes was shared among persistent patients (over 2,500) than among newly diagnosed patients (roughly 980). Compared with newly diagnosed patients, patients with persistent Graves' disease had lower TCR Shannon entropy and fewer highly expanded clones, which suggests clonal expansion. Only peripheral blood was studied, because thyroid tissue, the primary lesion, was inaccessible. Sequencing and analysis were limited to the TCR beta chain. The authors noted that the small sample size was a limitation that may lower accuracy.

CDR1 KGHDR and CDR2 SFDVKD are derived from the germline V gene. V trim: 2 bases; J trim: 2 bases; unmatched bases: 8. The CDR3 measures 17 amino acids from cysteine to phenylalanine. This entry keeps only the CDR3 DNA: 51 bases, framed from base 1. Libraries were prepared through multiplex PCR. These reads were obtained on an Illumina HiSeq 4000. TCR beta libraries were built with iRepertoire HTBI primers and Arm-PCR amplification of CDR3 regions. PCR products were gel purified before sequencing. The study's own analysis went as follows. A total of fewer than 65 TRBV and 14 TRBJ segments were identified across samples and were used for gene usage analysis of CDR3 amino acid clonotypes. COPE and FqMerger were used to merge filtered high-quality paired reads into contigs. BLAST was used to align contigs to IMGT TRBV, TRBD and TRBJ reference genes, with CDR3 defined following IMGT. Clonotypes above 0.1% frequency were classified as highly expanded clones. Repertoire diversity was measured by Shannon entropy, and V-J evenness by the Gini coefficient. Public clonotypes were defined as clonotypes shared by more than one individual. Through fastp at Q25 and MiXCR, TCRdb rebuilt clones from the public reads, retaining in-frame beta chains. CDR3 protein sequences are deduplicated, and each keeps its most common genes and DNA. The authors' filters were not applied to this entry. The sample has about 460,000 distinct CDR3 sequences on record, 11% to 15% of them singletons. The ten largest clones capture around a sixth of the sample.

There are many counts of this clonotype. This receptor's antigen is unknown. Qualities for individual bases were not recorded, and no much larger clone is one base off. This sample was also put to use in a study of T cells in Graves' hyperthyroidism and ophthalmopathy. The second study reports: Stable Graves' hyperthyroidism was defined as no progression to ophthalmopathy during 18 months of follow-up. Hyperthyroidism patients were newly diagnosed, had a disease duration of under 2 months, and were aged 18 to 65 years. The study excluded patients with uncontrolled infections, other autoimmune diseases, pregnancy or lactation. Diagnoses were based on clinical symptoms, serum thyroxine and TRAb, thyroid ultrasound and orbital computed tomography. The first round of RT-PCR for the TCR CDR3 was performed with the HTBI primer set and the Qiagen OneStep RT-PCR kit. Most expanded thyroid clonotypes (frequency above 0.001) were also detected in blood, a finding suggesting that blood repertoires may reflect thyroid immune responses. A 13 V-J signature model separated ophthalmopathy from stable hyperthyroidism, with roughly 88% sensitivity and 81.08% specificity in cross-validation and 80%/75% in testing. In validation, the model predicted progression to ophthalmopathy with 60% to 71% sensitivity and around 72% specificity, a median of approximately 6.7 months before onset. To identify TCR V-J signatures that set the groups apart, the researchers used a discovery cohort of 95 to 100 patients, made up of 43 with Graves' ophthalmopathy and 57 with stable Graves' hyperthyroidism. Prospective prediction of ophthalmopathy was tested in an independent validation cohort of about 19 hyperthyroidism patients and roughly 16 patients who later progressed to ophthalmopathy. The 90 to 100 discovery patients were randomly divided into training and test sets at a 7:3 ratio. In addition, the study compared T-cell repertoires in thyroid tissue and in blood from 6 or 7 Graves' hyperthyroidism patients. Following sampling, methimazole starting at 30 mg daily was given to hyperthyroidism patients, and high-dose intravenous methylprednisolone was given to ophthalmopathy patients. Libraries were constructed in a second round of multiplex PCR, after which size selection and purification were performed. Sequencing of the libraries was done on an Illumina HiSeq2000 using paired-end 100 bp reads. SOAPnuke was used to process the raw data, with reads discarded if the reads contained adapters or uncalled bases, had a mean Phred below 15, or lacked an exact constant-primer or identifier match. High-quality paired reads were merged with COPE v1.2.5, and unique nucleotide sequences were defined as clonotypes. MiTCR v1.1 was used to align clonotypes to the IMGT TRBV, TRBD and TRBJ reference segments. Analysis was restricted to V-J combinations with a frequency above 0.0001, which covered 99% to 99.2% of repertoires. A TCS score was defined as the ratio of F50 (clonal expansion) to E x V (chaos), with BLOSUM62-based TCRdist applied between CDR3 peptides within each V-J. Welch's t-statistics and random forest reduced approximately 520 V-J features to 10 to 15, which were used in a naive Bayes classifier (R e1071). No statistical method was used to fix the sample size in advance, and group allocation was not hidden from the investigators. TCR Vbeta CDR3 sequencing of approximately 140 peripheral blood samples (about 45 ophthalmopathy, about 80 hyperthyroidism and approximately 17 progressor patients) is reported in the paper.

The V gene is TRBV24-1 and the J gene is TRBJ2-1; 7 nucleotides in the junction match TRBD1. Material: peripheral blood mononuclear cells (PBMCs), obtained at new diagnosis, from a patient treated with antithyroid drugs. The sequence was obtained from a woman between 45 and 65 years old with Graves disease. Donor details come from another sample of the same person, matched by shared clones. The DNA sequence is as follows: TGTGCCACCAGTGATTCCCCCACAGGGGCCCCCTACAATGAGCAGTTCTTC. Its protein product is CATSDSPTGAPYNEQFF.